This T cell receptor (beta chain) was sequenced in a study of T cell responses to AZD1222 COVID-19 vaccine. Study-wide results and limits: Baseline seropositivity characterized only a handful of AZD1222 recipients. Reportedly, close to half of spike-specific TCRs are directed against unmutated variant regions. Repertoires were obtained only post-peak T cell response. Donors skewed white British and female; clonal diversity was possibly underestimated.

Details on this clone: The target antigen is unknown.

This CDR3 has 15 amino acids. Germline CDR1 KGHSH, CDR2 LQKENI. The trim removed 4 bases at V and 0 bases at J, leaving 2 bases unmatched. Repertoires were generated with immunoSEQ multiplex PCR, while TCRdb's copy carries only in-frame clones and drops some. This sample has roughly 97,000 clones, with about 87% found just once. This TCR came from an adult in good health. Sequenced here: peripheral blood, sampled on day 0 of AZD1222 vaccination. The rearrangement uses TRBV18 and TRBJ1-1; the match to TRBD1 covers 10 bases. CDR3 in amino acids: CASSRGTGVNTEAFF. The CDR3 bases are TGTGCCAGCTCACGGGGGACAGGGGTGAACACTGAAGCTTTCTTT.